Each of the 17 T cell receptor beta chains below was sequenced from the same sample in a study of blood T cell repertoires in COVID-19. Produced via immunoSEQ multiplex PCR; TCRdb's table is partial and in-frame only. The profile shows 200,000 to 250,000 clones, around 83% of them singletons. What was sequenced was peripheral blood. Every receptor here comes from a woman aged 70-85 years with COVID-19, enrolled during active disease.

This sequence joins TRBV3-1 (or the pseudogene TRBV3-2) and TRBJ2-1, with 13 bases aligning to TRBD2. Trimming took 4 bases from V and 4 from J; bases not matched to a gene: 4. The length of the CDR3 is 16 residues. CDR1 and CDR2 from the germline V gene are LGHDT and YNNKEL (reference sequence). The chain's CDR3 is CASSPWTSGSYNEQFF. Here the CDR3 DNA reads TGTGCCAGCAGCCCCTGGACTAGCGGGAGTTACAATGAGCAGTTCTTC.

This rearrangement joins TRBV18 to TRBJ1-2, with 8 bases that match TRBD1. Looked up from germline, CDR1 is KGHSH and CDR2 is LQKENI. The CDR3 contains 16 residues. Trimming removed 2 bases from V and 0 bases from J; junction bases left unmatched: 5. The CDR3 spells CASSPNRGISNYGYTF. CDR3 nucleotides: TGTGCCAGCTCACCAAACAGGGGGATTTCTAACTATGGCTACACCTTC.

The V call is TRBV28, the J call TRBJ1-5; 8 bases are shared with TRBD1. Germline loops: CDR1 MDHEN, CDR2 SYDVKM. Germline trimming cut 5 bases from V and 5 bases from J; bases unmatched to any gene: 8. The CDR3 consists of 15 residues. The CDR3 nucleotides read TGTGCCAGCAGTGCTGGACAGGGTGGGTATCAGCCCCAGCATTTT. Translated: CASSAGQGGYQPQHF.

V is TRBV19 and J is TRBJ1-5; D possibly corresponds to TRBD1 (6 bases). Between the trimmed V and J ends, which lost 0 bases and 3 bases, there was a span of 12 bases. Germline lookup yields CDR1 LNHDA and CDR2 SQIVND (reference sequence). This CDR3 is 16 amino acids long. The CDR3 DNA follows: TGTGCCAGTAGTATAGAAGGGGGGGGAACCAATCAGCCCCAGCATTTT. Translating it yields CASSIEGGGTNQPQHF. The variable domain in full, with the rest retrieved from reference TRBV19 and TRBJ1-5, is DGGITQSPKYLFRKEGQNVTLSCEQNLNHDAMYWYRQDPGQGLRLIYYSQIVNDFQKGDIAEGYSVSREKKESFPLTVTSAQKNPTAFYLCASSIEGGGTNQPQHFGDGTRLSIL.

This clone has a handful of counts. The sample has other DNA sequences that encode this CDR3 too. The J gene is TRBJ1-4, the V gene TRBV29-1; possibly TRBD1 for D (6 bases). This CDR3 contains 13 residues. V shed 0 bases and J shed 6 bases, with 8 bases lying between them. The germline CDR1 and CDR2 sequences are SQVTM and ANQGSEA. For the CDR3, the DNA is TGCAGCGTTGAAGAGGGGGCCGATGAAAAACTGTTTTTT. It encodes CSVEEGADEKLFF.

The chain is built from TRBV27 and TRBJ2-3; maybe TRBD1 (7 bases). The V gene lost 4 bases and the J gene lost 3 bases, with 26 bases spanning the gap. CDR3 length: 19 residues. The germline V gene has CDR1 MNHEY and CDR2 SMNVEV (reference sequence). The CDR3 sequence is CASSSIVFRAGQSTDTQYF. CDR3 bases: TGTGCCAGCAGTTCTATCGTATTTCGTGCGGGACAGTCGACAGATACGCAGTATTTT.

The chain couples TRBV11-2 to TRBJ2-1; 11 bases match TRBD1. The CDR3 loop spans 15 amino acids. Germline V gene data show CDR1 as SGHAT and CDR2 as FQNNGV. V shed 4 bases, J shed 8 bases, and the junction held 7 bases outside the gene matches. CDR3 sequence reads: CASSWTGGAGDEQFF. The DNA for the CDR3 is TGTGCCAGCAGCTGGACAGGGGGCGCGGGGGATGAGCAGTTCTTC.

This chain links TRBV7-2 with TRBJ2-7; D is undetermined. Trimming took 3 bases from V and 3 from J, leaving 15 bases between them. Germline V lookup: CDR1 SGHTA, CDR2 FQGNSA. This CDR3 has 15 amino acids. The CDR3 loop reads CASSLAIGRNYEQYF. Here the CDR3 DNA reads TGTGCCAGCAGCTTGGCGATAGGCAGGAACTACGAGCAGTACTTC.

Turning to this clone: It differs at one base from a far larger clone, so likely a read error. CDR3 loop: CASSFGQAYEQYF. The CDR3 DNA sequence: TGTGCCAGCAGCTTCGGACAGGCCTACGAGCAGTACTTC. The chain is built from TRBV7-9 and TRBJ2-7; 7 bases map to TRBD1. Looked up from germline, CDR1 is SEHNR and CDR2 is FQNEAQ (reference sequence). Unmatched junction bases numbered 1, after V lost 3 bases and J lost 2 bases. CDR3 length equals 13 residues. Variable domain in full (rest from reference TRBV7-9 and TRBJ2-7): DTGVSQNPRHKITKRGQNVTFRCDPISEHNRLYWYRQTLGQGPEFLTYFQNEAQLEKSRLLSDRFSAERPKGSFSTLEIQRTEQGDSAMYLCASSFGQAYEQYFGPGTRLTVT.

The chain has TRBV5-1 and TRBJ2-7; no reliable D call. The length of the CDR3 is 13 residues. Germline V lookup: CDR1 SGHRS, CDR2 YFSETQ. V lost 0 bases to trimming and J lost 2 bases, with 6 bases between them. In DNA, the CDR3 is TGCGCCAGCAGCTTGGATAGTACCTACGAGCAGTACTTC. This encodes CASSLDSTYEQYF. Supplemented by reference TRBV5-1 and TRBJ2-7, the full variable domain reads KAGVTQTPRYLIKTRGQQVTLSCSPISGHRSVSWYQQTPGQGLQFLFEYFSETQRNKGNFPGRFSGRQFSNSRSEMNVSTLELGDSALYLCASSLDSTYEQYFGPGTRLTVT.

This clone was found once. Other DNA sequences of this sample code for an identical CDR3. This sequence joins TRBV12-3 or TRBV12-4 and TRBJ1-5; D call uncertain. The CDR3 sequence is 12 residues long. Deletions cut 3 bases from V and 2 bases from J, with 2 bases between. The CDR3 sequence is CASSFGNQPQHF. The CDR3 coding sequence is TGTGCCAGCAGTTTCGGCAATCAGCCCCAGCATTTT.

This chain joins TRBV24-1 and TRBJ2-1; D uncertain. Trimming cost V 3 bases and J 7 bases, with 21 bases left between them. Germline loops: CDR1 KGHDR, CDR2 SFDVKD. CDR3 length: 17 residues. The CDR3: CATSDAANSAFTNEQFF. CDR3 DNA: TGTGCCACCAGTGATGCTGCGAACAGTGCCTTTACAAATGAGCAGTTCTTC.

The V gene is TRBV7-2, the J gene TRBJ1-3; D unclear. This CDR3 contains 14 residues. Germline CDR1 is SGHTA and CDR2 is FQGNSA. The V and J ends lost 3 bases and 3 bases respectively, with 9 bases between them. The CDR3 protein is CASSFSSVGNTIYF. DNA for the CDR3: TGTGCCAGCAGCTTTAGCAGCGTTGGAAACACCATATATTTT.

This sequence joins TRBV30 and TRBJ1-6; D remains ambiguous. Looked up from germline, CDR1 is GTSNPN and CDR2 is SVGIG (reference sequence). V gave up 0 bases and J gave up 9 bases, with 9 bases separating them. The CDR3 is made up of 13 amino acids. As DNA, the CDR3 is TGTGCCTGGAGTGTACAAGGCGGTTCACCCCTCCACTTT. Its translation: CAWSVQGGSPLHF.

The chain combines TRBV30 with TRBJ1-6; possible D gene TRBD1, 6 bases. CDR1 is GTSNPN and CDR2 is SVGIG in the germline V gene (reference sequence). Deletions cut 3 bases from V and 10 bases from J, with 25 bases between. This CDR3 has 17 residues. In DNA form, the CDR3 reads TGTGCCTGGAGAGACTCCCAGGGGAGAGGGAGAACGTCACCCCTCCACTTT. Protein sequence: CAWRDSQGRGRTSPLHF.

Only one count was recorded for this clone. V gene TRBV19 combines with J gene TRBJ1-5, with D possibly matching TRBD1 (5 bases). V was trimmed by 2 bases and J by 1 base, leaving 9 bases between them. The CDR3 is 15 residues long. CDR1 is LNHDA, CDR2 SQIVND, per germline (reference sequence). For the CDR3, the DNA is TGTGCCAGTAGTATACCCAGGGTAAGCAATCAGCCCCAGCATTTT. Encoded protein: CASSIPRVSNQPQHF.

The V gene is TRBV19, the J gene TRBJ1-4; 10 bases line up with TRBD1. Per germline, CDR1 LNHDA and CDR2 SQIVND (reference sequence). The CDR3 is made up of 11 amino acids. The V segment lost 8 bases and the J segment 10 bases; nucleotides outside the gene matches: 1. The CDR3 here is CASGDRGKLFF. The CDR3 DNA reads TGTGCCAGTGGGGACAGGGGAAAACTGTTTTTT.